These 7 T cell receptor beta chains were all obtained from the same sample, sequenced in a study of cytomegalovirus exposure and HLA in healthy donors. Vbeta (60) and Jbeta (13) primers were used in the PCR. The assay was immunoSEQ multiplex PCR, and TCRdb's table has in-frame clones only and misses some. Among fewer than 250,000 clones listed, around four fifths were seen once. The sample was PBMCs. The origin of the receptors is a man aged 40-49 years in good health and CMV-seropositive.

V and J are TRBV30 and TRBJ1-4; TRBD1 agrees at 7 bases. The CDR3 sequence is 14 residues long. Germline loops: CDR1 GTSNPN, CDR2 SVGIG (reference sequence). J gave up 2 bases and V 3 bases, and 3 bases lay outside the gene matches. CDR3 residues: CAWSHRGTNEKLFF. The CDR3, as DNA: TGTGCCTGGAGCCACAGGGGCACTAATGAAAAACTGTTTTTT.

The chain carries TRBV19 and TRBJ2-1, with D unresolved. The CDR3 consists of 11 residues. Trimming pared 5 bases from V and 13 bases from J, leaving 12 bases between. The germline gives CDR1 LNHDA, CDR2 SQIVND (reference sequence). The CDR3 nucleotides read TGTGCCAGTAGTGTCCTAAGCCTACAGTTCTTC. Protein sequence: CASSVLSLQFF.

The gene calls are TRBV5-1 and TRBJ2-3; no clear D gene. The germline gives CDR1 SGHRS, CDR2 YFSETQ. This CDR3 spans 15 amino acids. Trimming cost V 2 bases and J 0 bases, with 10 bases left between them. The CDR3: CASSFIAESTDTQYF. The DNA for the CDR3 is TGCGCCAGCAGCTTCATAGCAGAAAGCACAGATACGCAGTATTTT.

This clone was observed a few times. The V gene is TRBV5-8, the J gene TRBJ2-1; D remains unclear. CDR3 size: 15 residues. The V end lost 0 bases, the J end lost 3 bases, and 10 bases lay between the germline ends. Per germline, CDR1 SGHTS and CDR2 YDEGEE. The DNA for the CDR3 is TGTGCCAGCAGCTTGGGAACAGCTATCTACAATGAGCAGTTCTTC. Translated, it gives CASSLGTAIYNEQFF. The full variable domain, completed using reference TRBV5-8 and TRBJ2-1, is EAGVTQSPTHLIKTRGQQATLRCSPISGHTSVYWYQQALGLGLQFLLWYDEGEERNRGNFPPRFSGRQFPNYSSELNVNALELEDSALYLCASSLGTAIYNEQFFGPGTRLTVL.

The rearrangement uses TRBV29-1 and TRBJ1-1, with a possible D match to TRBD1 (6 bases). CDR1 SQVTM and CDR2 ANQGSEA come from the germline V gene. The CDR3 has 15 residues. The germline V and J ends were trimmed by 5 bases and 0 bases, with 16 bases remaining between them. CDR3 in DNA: TGCAGCGTTCACAATTACAGGGCCATGAACACTGAAGCTTTCTTT. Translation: CSVHNYRAMNTEAFF.

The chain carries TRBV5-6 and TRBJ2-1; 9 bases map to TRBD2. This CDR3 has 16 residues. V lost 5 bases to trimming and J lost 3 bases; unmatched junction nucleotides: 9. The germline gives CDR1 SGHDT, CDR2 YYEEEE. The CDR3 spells CASSLRTSVNYNEQFF. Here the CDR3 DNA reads TGTGCCAGCAGTCTTAGGACTAGCGTGAACTACAATGAGCAGTTCTTC.

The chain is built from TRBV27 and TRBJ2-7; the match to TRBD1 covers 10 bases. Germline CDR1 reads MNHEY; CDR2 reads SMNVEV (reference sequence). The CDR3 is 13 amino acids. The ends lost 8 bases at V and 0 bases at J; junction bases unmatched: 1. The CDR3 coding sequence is TGTGCCAGCTGGACAGGGGGCTCCTACGAGCAGTACTTC. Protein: CASWTGGSYEQYF.